Presented here are 22 T cell receptor beta chains from one specimen sequenced in a study of human T cells and chemical hapten exposure. TCRdb independently ran MiXCR on the RACE reads; one entry per CDR3 protein. The sample lists about 60,000 distinct CDR3 sequences; approximately 11% were seen once. Described time point: pre-sensitization, week 0. Indicated treatment: therapeutic diphenylcyclopropenone sensitization with weekly scalp DPC. This material consisted of whole blood, taken in connection with sensitization to the hapten diphenylcyclopropenone (DPC). Every receptor here comes from a woman aged 40 to 55 with alopecia areata. Some clones in this sample may be carry-over from other donors' samples.

This clonotype appeared a few times. This chain uses TRBV29-1 with TRBJ1-2; D is possibly TRBD1 (6 bases). The CDR3 has 16 amino acids. V dropped 0 bases and J dropped 2 bases, with 16 bases sitting between them. CDR1 is SQVTM and CDR2 is ANQGSEA in the germline V gene. The CDR3 nucleotides read TGCAGCGTTGAAGAAGGGGGTCCAGGACTCAACTATGGCTACACCTTC. Amino acid sequence: CSVEEGGPGLNYGYTF.

The chain couples TRBV7-3 to TRBJ2-5; 8 bases agree with TRBD2. The germline V gene has CDR1 SGHTA and CDR2 FQGTGA. With 5 bases clipped from V and 1 base from J, the junction kept 9 bases outside the gene matches. This CDR3 spans 16 amino acids. The CDR3 coding sequence is TGTGCCAGCAGCCCCAACCTCCGGGGGGGCCAAGAGACCCAGTACTTC. It translates to CASSPNLRGGQETQYF.

The chain joins TRBV29-1 to TRBJ1-2, with D possibly being TRBD1 (6 bases). CDR3 length: 14 amino acids. Germline values: CDR1 SQVTM, CDR2 ANQGSEA. Between the trimmed V and J ends, which lost 4 bases and 6 bases, there was a span of 18 bases. The CDR3 region is CSVVGDRSYHGYTF. DNA of the CDR3: TGCAGCGTTGTTGGTGACAGGTCATACCATGGCTACACCTTC. Drawing the rest from reference TRBV29-1 and TRBJ1-2, the complete variable domain is SAVISQKPSRDICQRGTSLTIQCQVDSQVTMMFWYRQQPGQSLTLIATANQGSEATYESGFVIDKFPISRPNLTFSTLTVSNMSPEDSSIYLCSVVGDRSYHGYTFGSGTRLTVV.

This clonotype appeared many times. The J gene is TRBJ2-7, the V gene TRBV6-2 or TRBV6-3; 10 nucleotides agree with TRBD2. With 8 bases clipped from V and 2 bases from J, the junction kept 3 bases outside the gene matches. The V gene's germline CDR1 is MNHEY and CDR2 SVGEGT. The CDR3 is 13 residues long. The CDR3 coding sequence is TGTGCCAGCCGGACTAGCGGCACCTACGAGCAGTACTTC. Its protein product is CASRTSGTYEQYF.

This clonotype was recorded at least ten times. CDR3 sequence (DNA): TGTGCCAGCAGTTTAAACGGGGGAGGAGAGCAGTTCTTC. It encodes CASSLNGGGEQFF. This chain joins TRBV28 and TRBJ2-1; a weak D match, TRBD2 (6 bases). Germline V CDR1 and CDR2: MDHEN, SYDVKM. CDR3 size: 13 residues. V was clipped by 2 bases and J by 10 bases, with 12 bases between them.

The chain combines TRBV29-1 with TRBJ2-7, with 10 nucleotides matching TRBD2. Germline V lookup: CDR1 SQVTM, CDR2 ANQGSEA. V gave up 7 bases and J gave up 4 bases; unmatched junction bases: 4. CDR3 length equals 12 residues. The CDR3 reads CSAGTSEYEQYF. The CDR3 coding sequence is TGCAGCGCCGGGACTAGCGAATACGAGCAGTACTTC.

There are many counts of this clonotype. In nucleotides, the CDR3 is TGTGCTAGTGGCCCGAAGACAGGGTTGAACACTGAAGCTTTCTTT. Residues: CASGPKTGLNTEAFF. The chain combines TRBV12-5 with TRBJ1-1, with 7 bases fitting TRBD1. The germline V gene encodes CDR1 LGHNT and CDR2 FRNRAP. The CDR3 spans 15 residues. V was pared by 6 bases and J by 0 bases, with 7 bases of the junction left unmatched.

This clonotype was observed at least ten times. The J gene is TRBJ1-1, the V gene TRBV28; D is possibly TRBD1 (6 bases). Per the germline V gene, CDR1 is MDHEN and CDR2 is SYDVKM. V was shortened by 3 bases and J by 6 bases, with 14 bases between the two germline ends. This CDR3 contains 14 residues. The CDR3 bases are TGTGCCAGCAGTTTGGGCCACAGGGCCCCTGAAGCTTTCTTT. Translation gives CASSLGHRAPEAFF.

The chain couples TRBV4-3 to TRBJ1-1, with a possible D match to TRBD1 (6 bases). V was shortened by 2 bases and J by 8 bases, with 18 bases between the two germline ends. The CDR3 has 15 amino acids. In germline, CDR1 is LGHNA, CDR2 YSLEER. CDR3 loop: CASSQRAGTREEAFF. CDR3 coding DNA: TGCGCCAGCAGCCAAAGAGCCGGGACAAGGGAGGAAGCTTTCTTT.

The J gene is TRBJ1-4, the V gene TRBV9; D is undetermined. Trimming cost V 6 bases and J 8 bases, with 17 bases left between them. This CDR3 has 14 residues. Germline CDR1 and CDR2: SGDLS and YYNGEE. This chain's CDR3 is CASTPGPASEKLFF. The CDR3 DNA follows: TGTGCCAGCACCCCCGGGCCAGCGTCCGAAAAACTGTTTTTT.

This clonotype was detected a few times. The chain employs TRBV5-1 and TRBJ2-7; 8 bases align to TRBD2. Germline V gives CDR1 SGHRS, CDR2 YFSETQ. V was clipped by 1 base and J by 5 bases; unmatched bases: 5. This CDR3 contains 14 residues. CDR3 protein: CASSLPAGDDEQYF. CDR3 nucleotide sequence: TGCGCCAGCAGCTTGCCAGCGGGAGATGACGAGCAGTACTTC.

This clonotype was counted a few times. The chain is built from TRBV29-1 and TRBJ2-1; D is possibly TRBD1 (6 bases). The V end was cut by 7 bases, the J end by 6 bases, with 13 bases between. This CDR3 spans 12 amino acids. Germline loops: CDR1 SQVTM, CDR2 ANQGSEA. CDR3 DNA sequence: TGCAGCGCGCTCACAGGGATCAATGAGCAGTTCTTC. This translates into CSALTGINEQFF.

This clonotype has ten or more counts. The V call is TRBV7-2, the J call TRBJ1-5, with D uncertain. Trimming shortened V by 6 bases and J by 6 bases, and 15 bases separated the two germline ends. The length of the CDR3 is 14 residues. Germline V gives CDR1 SGHTA, CDR2 FQGNSA. This CDR3 reads CASRETSFTQPQHF. The CDR3 coding sequence is TGTGCCAGCAGGGAAACATCATTTACTCAGCCCCAGCATTTT.

This clonotype turned up a few times. The rearrangement joins TRBV9 to TRBJ2-3; TRBD2 aligns across 7 bases. CDR1 and CDR2 from the germline V gene are SGDLS and YYNGEE. V dropped 6 bases and J dropped 1; count of bases not matched to a gene: 5. The CDR3 has 14 amino acids. This CDR3 is CASTGRNGTDTQYF. CDR3 sequence (DNA): TGTGCCAGCACCGGGAGGAATGGCACAGATACGCAGTATTTT.

The rearrangement uses TRBV19 and TRBJ2-2, with 7 nucleotides matching TRBD2. The CDR3 is 18 amino acids. V trimming: 0 bases; J trimming: 5 bases; junction bases outside the gene matches: 12. CDR1 and CDR2 (germline): LNHDA, SQIVND (reference sequence). The CDR3 DNA is TGTGCCAGTAGTATAGATCGGAGCGGGACGGCACGGACCGGGGAGCTGTTTTTT. It encodes CASSIDRSGTARTGELFF.

Details on this clonotype: A much larger clone sits a single nucleotide away, making a read error possible. The gene calls are TRBV24-1 and TRBJ2-2; possibly TRBD1 for D (5 bases). From germline, CDR1 is KGHDR and CDR2 SFDVKD. The CDR3 has 13 residues. CDR3 nucleotide sequence: TGTGTCACCTCTGCAGGGTTGCCCGGGGAGCTGTTTTTT. As protein: CVTSAGLPGELFF.

This clonotype was counted a few times. The chain couples TRBV9 to TRBJ1-2; 7 bases align to TRBD1. After removal of 0 bases from V and 4 bases from J, the junction contained 6 bases not matched to a gene. Germline V gene data show CDR1 as SGDLS and CDR2 as YYNGEE. CDR3 length equals 15 residues. This CDR3 reads CASSVEWTGTYGYTF. In nucleotides, the CDR3 is TGTGCCAGCAGCGTAGAGTGGACAGGAACCTATGGCTACACCTTC.

This clonotype was detected ten times or more. The chain has TRBV28 and TRBJ1-1; weak D call: TRBD1 (5 bases). The CDR3 is made up of 15 amino acids. Trimming took 6 bases from V and 6 from J, leaving 20 bases between them. Germline V lookup: CDR1 MDHEN, CDR2 SYDVKM. CDR3 sequence (DNA): TGTGCCAGCAGGGGAGGACAAGGGATTGTGTCTGAAGCTTTCTTT. Protein sequence: CASRGGQGIVSEAFF.

This clonotype showed up just a few times. The gene calls are TRBV20-1 and TRBJ2-1, with D perhaps matching TRBD1 (5 bases). From germline, CDR1 is DFQATT and CDR2 SNEGSKA (reference sequence). This CDR3 is built from 14 residues. The CDR3 nucleotides read TGCAGCGCCACAAACCAGGGCTCCTACAATGAGCAGTTCTTC. Translation gives CSATNQGSYNEQFF.

The chain combines TRBV28 with TRBJ2-7; TRBD1 matches 7 bases. This CDR3 is built from 14 residues. The germline CDR1 and CDR2 sequences are MDHEN and SYDVKM. The junction had 3 bases not matched to a gene; V was cut back by 1 base and J by 3 bases. The CDR3 bases are TGTGCCAGCAGTTTATATTGGGACAGCTACGAGCAGTACTTC. Translation: CASSLYWDSYEQYF.

J is TRBJ2-3 and V is TRBV7-2, with D perhaps TRBD1 (5 bases). V dropped 5 bases and J dropped 8 bases, with 20 bases sitting between them. This CDR3 spans 15 amino acids. From germline, CDR1 is SGHTA and CDR2 FQGNSA. The DNA of the CDR3 is TGTGCCAGCAGCGCCAGGTTAGGGGCTATGGGTACGCAGTATTTT. Protein: CASSARLGAMGTQYF.

This clonotype came up a few times. The gene calls are TRBV30 and TRBJ2-5; 8 bases align to TRBD2. J gave up 2 bases and V 4 bases, and 3 bases lay outside the gene matches. The V gene's germline CDR1 is GTSNPN and CDR2 SVGIG (reference sequence). The CDR3 has 13 residues. DNA for the CDR3: TGTGCCTGGAACTTAGCGGGACAAGAGACCCAGTACTTC. Its translation is CAWNLAGQETQYF.